The T cell receptor beta chain under discussion was sequenced for a study of blood T cell repertoires in COVID-19. Whole-study context: COVID-19 samples, acute and convalescent, were from the United States, Italy and Spain. Sources were T cells, B-cell-depleted T cells, or PBMCs; the material itself was cDNA or gDNA.

The CDR3 totals 14 residues. Trimming removed 2 bases at V and 8 bases at J, with 13 bases between. Germline V gene lookup returns CDR1 GTSNPN and CDR2 SVGIG (reference sequence). Per the original methods: Using reference gene primer amplification, nucleated cell counts were estimated. Clones were read by immunoSEQ multiplex PCR, and TCRdb kept only the in-frame ones, dropping some. Clone size and the V and J calls come from that table; the DNA yielded D and trimming. Among roughly 280,000 clones listed, about 89% were seen once. Material: peripheral blood. The chain links TRBV30 to TRBJ1-6; D is uncertain. The TCR originated in a man in his forties with active or convalescent COVID-19. The CDR3 sequence is CAWSRREADSPLHF. The CDR3 DNA is TGTGCCTGGAGTAGGAGGGAAGCAGATTCACCCCTCCACTTT.